Below, 4 T cell receptor beta chains from the same sample are listed, as sequenced in a study of glioma-infiltrating T cells after dendritic cell vaccination. Using immunoSEQ multiplex PCR, the repertoire was profiled, and TCRdb retains in-frame clones only, with some absent. In the table there are about 49,000 clones, less than 90% of which are singletons. The sample consisted of blood, taken before dendritic cell vaccination. The receptors shown here come from a human donor with glioblastoma.

The V gene is TRBV5-1, the J gene TRBJ2-7; 7 nucleotides agree with TRBD1. The CDR3 totals 13 residues. V lost 4 bases to trimming and J lost 7 bases; unmatched junction nucleotides: 8. Germline values: CDR1 SGHRS, CDR2 YFSETQ. CDR3 DNA: TGCGCCAGCAGCATAGGACAGGACGGGGAGCAGTACTTC. Translation gives CASSIGQDGEQYF.

The V and J genes are TRBV5-1 and TRBJ2-5; maybe TRBD1 (5 bases). Germline CDR1 SGHRS, CDR2 YFSETQ. The length of the CDR3 is 14 residues. The ends were cut back, 0 bases at V and 3 bases at J, with 9 bases in the middle. The CDR3 DNA reads as TGCGCCAGCAGCTTGGCGGGCAGGGAAGAGACCCAGTACTTC. This translates into CASSLAGREETQYF.

The chain links TRBV2 to TRBJ1-1; TRBD1 matches 9 bases. The trim removed 8 bases at V and 8 bases at J, leaving 6 bases unmatched. In germline, CDR1 is SNHLY, CDR2 FYNNEI. This CDR3 has 12 amino acids. The chain's CDR3 is CASVRDRGEAFF. The CDR3 DNA reads TGTGCCAGCGTCAGAGACAGGGGGGAAGCTTTCTTT.

This chain links TRBV14 with TRBJ1-2, with a possible D match to TRBD1 (6 bases). This CDR3 contains 13 residues. CDR1 and CDR2 from the germline V gene are SGHDN and FVKESK. V dropped 4 bases and J dropped 5 bases, with 11 bases sitting between them. CDR3 amino acids: CASSPGQFYGYTF. In nucleotides, the CDR3 is TGTGCCAGCAGCCCCGGACAGTTTTATGGCTACACCTTC.